This record covers a single TCR beta chain. Its cognate antigen is unknown. Some clones are missing from TCRdb's copy, which holds only in-frame ones; the method was immunoSEQ multiplex PCR. Of around 10,000 clones in the sample, 68% were seen once. The entry originates in a study of CD4+ T cells in melanoma. V lost 2 bases and J 2 bases, leaving 6 bases between the germline ends. The CDR3 contains 14 residues. The germline CDR1 and CDR2 sequences are MNHEY and SMNVEV (reference sequence). Broader study findings: In melanoma, neoantigen-specific CD4+ T cells reportedly differed in differentiation state.

This chain joins TRBV27 and TRBJ2-2; D not resolved. This receptor was identified in a human donor with melanoma. Sequenced: cells from a culture (not recorded whether cultured in vitro). CDR3 loop: CASSLGYNTGELFF. In DNA form, the CDR3 reads TGTGCCAGCAGTTTAGGGTATAACACCGGGGAGCTGTTTTTT.